The 3 T cell receptor beta chains presented below share a single source sample, sequenced in a study of blood T cell repertoires in COVID-19. Profiled with immunoSEQ multiplex PCR; TCRdb holds only in-frame clones, not every one. This sample carries about 66,000 clones, under 90% of them seen once, and the ten largest clones take 1.1% to 1.5%. The sequencing sample was made of peripheral blood. The receptors derive from a man in his fifties or sixties with acute or convalescent COVID-19.

The chain has TRBV11-3 and TRBJ1-6; no clear D gene. Trimming left V 3 bases short and J 7 bases short, with 16 bases between. Germline V gives CDR1 SGHNT, CDR2 YENEEA. The CDR3 is 16 amino acids. The CDR3 region is CASSFFFLRGNSPLHF. CDR3 in DNA: TGTGCCAGCAGCTTTTTTTTCTTGCGGGGAAATTCACCCCTCCACTTT.

The chain employs TRBV4-1 and TRBJ1-4; TRBD1 might be the D (5 bases). V shed 7 bases and J shed 1 base, with 10 bases lying between them. The length of the CDR3 is 14 residues. The V gene's germline CDR1 is MGHRA and CDR2 YSYEKL. The CDR3 sequence is CASTPTVTNEKLFF. The CDR3 DNA reads as TGCGCCAGCACCCCGACAGTAACTAATGAAAAACTGTTTTTT.

V and J are TRBV5-6 and TRBJ1-1, with a weak D call TRBD1 (6 bases). The CDR3 extends over 15 amino acids. Deletions cut 4 bases from V and 7 bases from J, with 20 bases between. Germline CDR1 reads SGHDT; CDR2 reads YYEEEE. The chain's CDR3 is CASSLVGQGYLEAFF. The CDR3 nucleotides are TGTGCCAGCAGCCTGGTGGGACAAGGGTATCTTGAAGCTTTCTTT.